This paragraph covers one TCR beta chain sequence. In the study's own analysis: Reference gene primer amplification gave nucleated cell count estimates. TCRdb's table, derived via immunoSEQ multiplex PCR, lists solely in-frame clones and lacks some. V and J calls and clone size are copied from that table; D and trimming were computed from the DNA. The sample carries about 410,000 clones, approximately 89% recorded once. The entry originates in a study of blood T cell repertoires in COVID-19. Study-level background: Specimens from acute and convalescent COVID-19 originated in the United States, Italy and Spain. Sources were T cells, B-cell-depleted T cells, or PBMCs; the material itself was cDNA or gDNA.

A Seattle source enrolled patients during active infection and followed them longitudinally. Sequenced: peripheral blood. The sequence derives from a woman aged 40 to 50 with COVID-19, enrolled during active disease.

The CDR3 nucleotides read TGCGCCAGCAGCTTGAGTTCGGGGACTGAAGCTTTCTTT. Residues: CASSLSSGTEAFF. V is TRBV5-1 and J is TRBJ1-1; D is unclear. Germline V gene sequence: CDR1 SGHRS, CDR2 YFSETQ. The V and J ends lost 1 base and 5 bases respectively, with 9 bases between them. This CDR3 is 13 amino acids long.